The 17 T cell receptor beta chains listed next were all sequenced from one sample in a study of Ad26.COV2.S vaccination and SARS-CoV-2 variants. The data were produced by immunoSEQ multiplex PCR, yet TCRdb's version contains in-frame clones alone and is incomplete. Of about 330,000 clones listed, almost 90% were seen once; the top ten hold around 5.5%. Treatment described: roughly 19 received Ad26.COV2.S at low or high dose, single or two shots; a few received placebo; per-sample allocation not given. Sampling was done on day 63 after the first vaccine or placebo injection. Sample: peripheral blood, taken in a trial of Ad26.COV2.S vaccine versus placebo. All receptors derive from a person aged 18-60 years who received the Ad26.COV2.S COVID-19 vaccine or a placebo.

Comment on this clone: Other DNA sequences from this sample encode an identical CDR3 as well. The chain links TRBV13 to TRBJ1-2, with a possible D match to TRBD1 (6 bases). Trimming removed 0 bases at V and 2 bases at J, with 7 bases between. The CDR3 sequence is 14 residues long. CDR1 and CDR2 (germline): PRHDT, FYEKMQ (reference sequence). CDR3 sequence reads: CASSLGTGNYGYTF. CDR3 in DNA: TGTGCCAGCAGCTTAGGCACAGGGAACTATGGCTACACCTTC.

The rearrangement links TRBV24-1 to TRBJ2-1; TRBD2 aligns across 11 bases. V was clipped by 7 bases and J by 6 bases; unmatched bases: 10. The CDR3 extends over 16 amino acids. Germline V gene data show CDR1 as KGHDR and CDR2 as SFDVKD. The CDR3 nucleotides are TGTGCCACCAGGTCCGCCCTAGCGGGAGGTTGCAATGAGCAGTTCTTC. Amino acid sequence: CATRSALAGGCNEQFF.

The chain uses TRBV18 and TRBJ1-1, with a possible D match to TRBD1 (5 bases). The CDR3 loop spans 14 amino acids. V was clipped by 0 bases and J by 11 bases, with 16 bases between them. Germline values: CDR1 KGHSH, CDR2 LQKENI. In nucleotides, the CDR3 is TGTGCCAGCTCACCACCGCCTGTTGTAGGGGAGGCTTTCTTT. This encodes CASSPPPVVGEAFF. Looking up the rest from reference TRBV18 and TRBJ1-1 gives the full variable domain: NAGVMQNPRHLVRRRGQEARLRCSPMKGHSHVYWYRQLPEEGLKFMVYLQKENIIDESGMPKERFSAEFPKEGPSILRIQQVVRGDSAAYFCASSPPPVVGEAFFGQGTRLTVV.

The rearrangement links TRBV7-9 to TRBJ1-5; D is ambiguous. In germline, CDR1 is SEHNR, CDR2 FQNEAQ (reference sequence). The V gene lost 1 base and the J gene lost 3 bases, with 13 bases spanning the gap. The CDR3 is 16 residues long. The CDR3 region is CASSLGTGGNNQPQHF. Written as DNA, the CDR3 is TGTGCCAGCAGCTTAGGGACCGGAGGAAACAATCAGCCCCAGCATTTT.

The chain's CDR3 is CASSLDSYISPLHF. The CDR3, as DNA: TGTGCCAGCAGCTTAGACAGTTATATCTCACCCCTCCACTTT. The rearrangement links TRBV7-9 to TRBJ1-6; D remains unclear. V was cut by 1 base and J by 10 bases, with 11 bases left in between. CDR1 is SEHNR, CDR2 FQNEAQ, per germline (reference sequence). The CDR3 spans 14 residues.

The chain has TRBV2 and TRBJ2-7; possibly TRBD1 for D (5 bases). Per germline, CDR1 SNHLY and CDR2 FYNNEI. The CDR3 spans 13 residues. V dropped 5 bases and J dropped 3 bases, with 11 bases sitting between them. Here the CDR3 DNA reads TGTGCCAGCAGTCCCGACAGAGACTACGAGCAGTACTTC. Encoded protein: CASSPDRDYEQYF. The full variable domain, in which reference TRBV2 and TRBJ2-7 provide the parts outside the CDR3, is EPEVTQTPSHQVTQMGQEVILRCVPISNHLYFYWYRQILGQKVEFLVSFYNNEISEKSEIFDDQFSVERPDGSNFTLKIRSTKLEDSAMYFCASSPDRDYEQYFGPGTRLTVT.

The rearrangement links TRBV5-6 to TRBJ2-1; D remains ambiguous. The germline V gene encodes CDR1 SGHDT and CDR2 YYEEEE. Trimming left V 0 bases short and J 3 bases short, with 13 bases between. The CDR3 runs to 16 residues. The CDR3 sequence is CASSLVTRLYYNEQFF. CDR3 nucleotide sequence: TGTGCCAGCAGCTTGGTAACTCGCTTATACTACAATGAGCAGTTCTTC.

The chain uses TRBV2 and TRBJ2-3; D is uncertain. Germline V gene sequence: CDR1 SNHLY, CDR2 FYNNEI. Trimming took 5 bases from V and 1 from J, leaving 10 bases between them. The CDR3 extends over 14 amino acids. In DNA, the CDR3 is TGTGCCAGCAGTACCCCCCACGGCACAGATACGCAGTATTTT. It specifies CASSTPHGTDTQYF.

The J gene is TRBJ2-2, the V gene TRBV5-1; TRBD1 aligns across 8 bases. Germline CDR1 SGHRS, CDR2 YFSETQ. Unmatched junction bases numbered 6, after V lost 7 bases and J lost 1 base. This CDR3 is built from 15 residues. Here the CDR3 DNA reads TGCGCCAGCGTACGCGGACAGGGGAACACCGGGGAGCTGTTTTTT. This gives the protein CASVRGQGNTGELFF.

The rearrangement uses TRBV13 and TRBJ1-1; unclear D gene. Germline assignment: CDR1 PRHDT and CDR2 FYEKMQ (reference sequence). The CDR3 extends over 11 amino acids. V was pared by 2 bases and J by 2 bases, with 0 bases between. The CDR3 loop is CASSLNTEAFF. CDR3 bases: TGTGCCAGCAGCTTAAACACTGAAGCTTTCTTT.

The chain carries TRBV9 and TRBJ2-5; 11 bases line up with TRBD2. In germline, CDR1 is SGDLS, CDR2 YYNGEE. This CDR3 has 15 amino acids. CDR3 DNA: TGTGCTTCTAGCGGGGGGCCCCTACCGCAAGAGACCCAGTACTTC. It yields the protein CASSGGPLPQETQYF. Variable domain in full (rest from reference TRBV9 and TRBJ2-5): DSGVTQTPKHLITATGQRVTLRCSPRSGDLSVYWYQQSLDQGLQFLIQYYNGEERAKGNILERFSAQQFPDLHSELNLSSLELGDSALYFCASSGGPLPQETQYFGPGTRLLVL.

This chain connects TRBV2 to TRBJ1-1; no reliable D call. The CDR3 is made up of 13 amino acids. The germline CDR1 and CDR2 sequences are SNHLY and FYNNEI. Trimming took off 3 bases at V and 4 bases at J, with 9 bases between the two ends. The CDR3 DNA sequence: TGTGCCAGCAGTGATAGGGCCGTCACTGAAGCTTTCTTT. Translated: CASSDRAVTEAFF.

The chain combines TRBV4-1 with TRBJ1-1; perhaps TRBD1 as D (5 bases). The CDR3 has 15 amino acids. Trimming took off 1 base at V and 4 bases at J, with 13 bases between the two ends. Germline CDR1 and CDR2: MGHRA and YSYEKL. The chain's CDR3 is CASSQGQGYITEAFF. The CDR3 DNA sequence: TGCGCCAGCAGCCAAGGGCAGGGATATATCACTGAAGCTTTCTTT.

The rearrangement uses TRBV6-2 or TRBV6-3 and TRBJ1-5, with 10 bases identical to TRBD1. The trim removed 5 bases at V and 0 bases at J, leaving 13 bases unmatched. The CDR3 covers 19 residues. Germline-derived CDR1 and CDR2 are MNHEY and SVGEGT. The CDR3 DNA reads TGTGCCAGCAGTGGGTATCGACAGGGGGCGATTAATAGCAATCAGCCCCAGCATTTT. Amino acid sequence: CASSGYRQGAINSNQPQHF.

The chain joins TRBV29-1 to TRBJ1-5; D is unclear. V was clipped by 0 bases and J by 5 bases, with 14 bases between them. The CDR3 consists of 15 residues. Germline V gives CDR1 SQVTM, CDR2 ANQGSEA. Here the CDR3 reads CSVEENLRAYQPQHF. The CDR3 DNA reads TGCAGCGTTGAAGAGAATTTACGAGCTTATCAGCCCCAGCATTTT.

V is TRBV11-3 and J is TRBJ2-1; tentative D call: TRBD2 (6 bases). V was cut by 4 bases and J by 2 bases, with 9 bases left in between. The CDR3 extends over 14 amino acids. Germline CDR1 and CDR2: SGHNT and YENEEA. CDR3 residues: CASSSGLAYNEQFF. The CDR3 DNA follows: TGTGCCAGCAGCTCGGGACTCGCCTACAATGAGCAGTTCTTC.

This clone was seen a single time. The V and J genes are TRBV9 and TRBJ1-6, with D possibly matching TRBD1 (5 bases). This CDR3 has 16 amino acids. V lost 4 bases and J lost 10, with 21 bases in between. Germline CDR1 is SGDLS and CDR2 is YYNGEE. The CDR3 loop is CASSPPPAGNHSPLHF. CDR3 DNA: TGTGCCAGCAGCCCACCTCCGGCAGGGAATCACTCACCCCTCCACTTT.